Here is one T cell receptor (beta chain) with its context. Method: immunoSEQ multiplex PCR; TCRdb's copy keeps in-frame clones and lacks some. The table lists around 180,000 clones, around four fifths of them singletons. These data belong to a study of blood T cell repertoires in COVID-19. Study background: Material from acute and convalescent COVID-19 was sourced from the United States, Italy and Spain. PBMCs, B-cell-depleted T cells, or T cells provided the cDNA or gDNA that made up the material.

Germline V gene sequence: CDR1 SGHAT, CDR2 FQNNGV. The junction had 8 bases not matched to a gene; V was cut back by 5 bases and J by 4 bases. The CDR3 runs to 16 residues. The sequence was obtained from a young woman with acute or convalescent COVID-19. Sequenced sample: peripheral blood. The chain joins TRBV11-2 to TRBJ1-2; TRBD1 matches at 12 bases. The chain's CDR3 is CASSGWDRGLGYGYTF. CDR3 DNA: TGTGCCAGCAGCGGGTGGGACAGGGGGCTTGGCTATGGCTACACCTTC.